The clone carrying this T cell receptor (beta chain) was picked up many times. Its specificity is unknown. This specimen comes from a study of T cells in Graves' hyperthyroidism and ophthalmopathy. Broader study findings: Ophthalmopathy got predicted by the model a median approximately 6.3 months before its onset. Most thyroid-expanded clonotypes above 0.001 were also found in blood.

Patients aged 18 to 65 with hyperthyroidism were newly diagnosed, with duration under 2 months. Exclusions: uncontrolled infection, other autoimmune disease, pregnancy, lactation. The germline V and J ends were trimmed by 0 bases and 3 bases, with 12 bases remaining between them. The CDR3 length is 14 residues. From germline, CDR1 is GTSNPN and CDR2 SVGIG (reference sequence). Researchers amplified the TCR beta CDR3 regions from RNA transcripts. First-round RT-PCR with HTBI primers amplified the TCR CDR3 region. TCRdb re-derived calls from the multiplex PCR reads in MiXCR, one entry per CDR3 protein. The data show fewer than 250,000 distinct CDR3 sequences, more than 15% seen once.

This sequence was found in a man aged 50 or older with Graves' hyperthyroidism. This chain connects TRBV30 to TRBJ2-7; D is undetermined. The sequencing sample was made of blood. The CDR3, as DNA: TGTGCCTGGAGTGTTAGCAGATCACACTACGAGCAGTACTTC. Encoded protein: CAWSVSRSHYEQYF.